This entry lists 24 T cell receptor beta chains sequenced from one sample in a study of sequential checkpoint blockade in melanoma. TCRdb keeps only in-frame clones here, not all; method: immunoSEQ multiplex PCR. Counted here are some 5,400 clones, around a fifth occurring once; the ten biggest clones make up about 10%. Treatment noted: randomized to nivolumab then ipilimumab (arm A) or the reverse (arm B). The specimen was tumor tissue (inferred from file names), collected from a patient given nivolumab and ipilimumab in sequence. The receptors derive from a human donor with melanoma.

This clone was seen a handful of times. The chain uses TRBV28 and TRBJ2-7; the match to TRBD1 covers 8 bases. The V gene end was trimmed by 5 bases and the J gene end by 6 bases; junction bases not matched to a gene: 3. Germline V gives CDR1 MDHEN, CDR2 SYDVKM. This CDR3 comprises 12 residues. CDR3 DNA sequence: TGTGCCAGCAGTCCGACAGGGGTCGAGCAGTACTTC. Protein sequence: CASSPTGVEQYF.

V usage is TRBV6-1 and J usage is TRBJ1-3; TRBD1 matches 11 bases. CDR1 MNHNS and CDR2 SASEGT come from the germline V gene. This CDR3 region has 14 residues. With 1 base clipped from V and 9 bases from J, the junction kept 2 bases outside the gene matches. In DNA, the CDR3 is TGTGCCAGCAGTGAAGTGGGACAGGGGGTCACCATATATTTT. Its translation: CASSEVGQGVTIYF.

V and J are TRBV14 and TRBJ2-2; weak D call: TRBD1 (5 bases). The germline gives CDR1 SGHDN, CDR2 FVKESK. V dropped 5 bases and J dropped 0 bases, with 7 bases sitting between them. The CDR3 loop spans 14 amino acids. CDR3 DNA sequence: TGTGCCAGCAGCTGGACATCGAACACCGGGGAGCTGTTTTTT. Translation gives CASSWTSNTGELFF.

This clone turned up a few times. V gene TRBV27 combines with J gene TRBJ2-7, with 10 bases matching TRBD2. In germline, CDR1 is MNHEY, CDR2 SMNVEV (reference sequence). The V gene end was trimmed by 2 bases and the J gene end by 5 bases; junction bases not matched to a gene: 6. The CDR3 loop spans 15 amino acids. The CDR3 is CASSLSLAGVDEQYF. Here the CDR3 DNA reads TGTGCCAGCAGTTTAAGTCTAGCGGGAGTCGACGAGCAGTACTTC.

By its share, this clone is medium-sized. The V gene is TRBV28, the J gene TRBJ2-5; 7 bases are a match to TRBD1. The junction had 10 bases not matched to a gene; V was cut back by 6 bases and J by 3 bases. The germline gives CDR1 MDHEN, CDR2 SYDVKM. The CDR3 totals 15 residues. The CDR3 sequence is CASSPGTVLKETQYF. The CDR3 region has the DNA TGTGCCAGCAGCCCCGGGACAGTTCTAAAAGAGACCCAGTACTTC.

The gene calls are TRBV23-1 and TRBJ2-2; tentative D call: TRBD2 (5 bases). TRBV23-1 is an open reading frame whose function is uncertain. V was shortened by 6 bases and J by 6 bases, with 17 bases between the two germline ends. The CDR3 is 15 residues long. CDR3 bases: TGCGCCAGCAGCTTGTTCGGGATGCGGGCCGGGGAGCTGTTTTTT. The encoded protein is CASSLFGMRAGELFF.

The genes are TRBV29-1 and TRBJ2-2; 11 nucleotides align to TRBD2. The germline V gene encodes CDR1 SQVTM and CDR2 ANQGSEA. CDR3 size: 15 residues. After removal of 6 bases from V and 1 base from J, the junction contained 4 bases not matched to a gene. CDR3 protein: CSVLLAGVNTGELFF. CDR3 nucleotide sequence: TGCAGCGTCCTACTAGCGGGAGTGAACACCGGGGAGCTGTTTTTT.

The J gene is TRBJ1-5, the V gene TRBV6-8, with D hard to call. CDR1 and CDR2 from the germline V gene are MNHGY and SAAAGT. Between the trimmed V and J ends, which lost 7 bases and 0 bases, there was a span of 13 bases. This CDR3 is built from 15 residues. CDR3 loop: CASKELPYSNQPQHF. The CDR3 region has the DNA TGTGCCAGCAAAGAATTACCGTATAGCAATCAGCCCCAGCATTTT.

The V gene is TRBV19, the J gene TRBJ1-5; D unresolved. Germline loops: CDR1 LNHDA, CDR2 SQIVND (reference sequence). V was shortened by 5 bases and J by 0 bases, with 5 bases between the two germline ends. CDR3 length equals 13 residues. The CDR3 region is CASSSSSNQPQHF. In DNA, the CDR3 is TGTGCCAGTAGTTCGAGTAGCAATCAGCCCCAGCATTTT.

This clone was found a few times. V and J are TRBV11-3 and TRBJ2-3; a weak D match, TRBD2 (5 bases). CDR1 is SGHNT, CDR2 YENEEA, per germline. This CDR3 is built from 15 residues. With 4 bases removed from V and 6 bases from J, the gap between germline ends came to 17 bases. The CDR3 spells CASSSTRVRGDTQYF. CDR3 DNA: TGTGCCAGCAGCTCAACCCGGGTACGCGGGGATACGCAGTATTTT.

The J gene is TRBJ2-3, the V gene TRBV6-8; the D gene could be TRBD1 or TRBD2 (5 bases each). Trimming stripped 6 bases from V and 4 bases from J, with 14 bases between. Germline assignment: CDR1 MNHGY and CDR2 SAAAGT. The CDR3 totals 14 residues. The CDR3 DNA follows: TGTGCCAGCAGACGGGACGGTGGAGCAGATACGCAGTATTTT. Protein: CASRRDGGADTQYF.

This clone is medium-sized in the sample. The genes are TRBV15 and TRBJ2-1; D tentatively reads TRBD1 or TRBD2 (5 bases each). Per germline, CDR1 LNHNV and CDR2 YYDKDF (reference sequence). The CDR3 length is 14 residues. Trimming cost V 5 bases and J 8 bases, with 16 bases left between them. The DNA of the CDR3 is TGTGCCACCAGCCCGGGACCCAGGTTAGATGAGCAGTTCTTC. Amino acid sequence: CATSPGPRLDEQFF.

This clone was counted at least ten times. CDR3 sequence reads: CASSQSVGQETQYF. The CDR3, as DNA: TGTGCCAGCAGCCAATCCGTGGGCCAAGAGACCCAGTACTTC. The chain carries TRBV11-3 and TRBJ2-5, with unresolved D. Deletions cut 5 bases from V and 1 base from J, with 11 bases between. From germline, CDR1 is SGHNT and CDR2 YENEEA. The length of the CDR3 is 14 residues.

This rearrangement joins TRBV19 to TRBJ1-2; no firm D call. V shed 1 base and J shed 4 bases, with 13 bases lying between them. The CDR3 has 15 amino acids. Looked up from germline, CDR1 is LNHDA and CDR2 is SQIVND (reference sequence). Here the CDR3 DNA reads TGTGCCAGTAGTATAGTTGGGAAACAGCGCTATGGCTACACCTTC. Residues: CASSIVGKQRYGYTF.

The chain carries TRBV28 and TRBJ2-5; a possible D gene is TRBD2 (6 bases). The CDR3 has 20 amino acids. Germline V gene lookup returns CDR1 MDHEN and CDR2 SYDVKM. V lost 3 bases to trimming and J lost 4 bases, with 30 bases between them. CDR3 residues: CASSFFWGPRGGKVPETQYF. The DNA of the CDR3 is TGTGCCAGCAGTTTCTTCTGGGGACCCCGTGGCGGGAAGGTTCCAGAGACCCAGTACTTC. Variable domain in full (rest from reference TRBV28 and TRBJ2-5): DVKVTQSSRYLVKRTGEKVFLECVQDMDHENMFWYRQDPGLGLRLIYFSYDVKMKEKGDIPEGYSVSREKKERFSLILESASTNQTSMYLCASSFFWGPRGGKVPETQYFGPGTRLLVL.

This clone was detected only a few times. The chain recombines TRBV18 with TRBJ2-2; 8 bases align to TRBD1. Germline CDR1 reads KGHSH; CDR2 reads LQKENI. V lost 2 bases and J lost 7; bases outside the gene matches: 3. The CDR3 is made up of 14 amino acids. CDR3 sequence: CASSPGQGSGELFF. The CDR3 DNA reads as TGTGCCAGCTCACCAGGACAGGGCAGCGGGGAGCTGTTTTTT.

The chain recombines TRBV28 with TRBJ1-4; 8 positions match TRBD1. Germline-derived CDR1 and CDR2 are MDHEN and SYDVKM. The CDR3 is made up of 16 amino acids. After removal of 4 bases from V and 3 bases from J, the junction contained 7 bases not matched to a gene. The CDR3: CASSSPGGVSNEKLFF. In DNA form, the CDR3 reads TGTGCCAGCAGTTCCCCAGGGGGCGTATCTAATGAAAAACTGTTTTTT.

V and J are TRBV28 and TRBJ1-5; weak D call: TRBD1 (5 bases). The V end was cut by 4 bases, the J end by 6 bases, with 19 bases between. The CDR3 covers 16 residues. CDR1 MDHEN and CDR2 SYDVKM come from the germline V gene. The CDR3 loop reads CASSSFVGDLGQPQHF. The CDR3 nucleotides are TGTGCCAGCAGTTCCTTCGTGGGGGATTTAGGTCAGCCCCAGCATTTT.

CDR3 protein: CAWSSAREFNYGYTF. CDR3 nucleotides: TGTGCCTGGAGCTCGGCGAGGGAATTTAACTATGGCTACACCTTC. The gene calls are TRBV30 and TRBJ1-2; D not resolved. V lost 3 bases and J 1 base, leaving 15 bases between the germline ends. Germline loops: CDR1 GTSNPN, CDR2 SVGIG (reference sequence). The CDR3 is made up of 15 amino acids.

This clone was seen many times. V is TRBV11-3 and J is TRBJ2-7; D is possibly TRBD1 or TRBD2 (5 bases each). The CDR3 extends over 16 amino acids. V lost 3 bases, J lost 0 bases, and 15 bases lay in between. The germline gives CDR1 SGHNT, CDR2 YENEEA. The CDR3 protein is CASSFGDGPLSYEQYF. Written as DNA, the CDR3 is TGTGCCAGCAGCTTTGGGGACGGACCACTCTCCTACGAGCAGTACTTC. The whole variable domain, remainder taken from reference TRBV11-3 and TRBJ2-7, is EAGVVQSPRYKIIEKKQPVAFWCNPISGHNTLYWYLQNLGQGPELLIRYENEEAVDDSQLPKDRFSAERLKGVDSTLKIQPAELGDSAVYLCASSFGDGPLSYEQYFGPGTRLTVT.

In this sample, this clone turned up many times. The chain uses TRBV27 and TRBJ1-5; no clear D gene. CDR1 and CDR2 (germline): MNHEY, SMNVEV (reference sequence). This CDR3 contains 19 residues. Trimming shortened V by 6 bases and J by 1 base, and 25 bases separated the two germline ends. Here the CDR3 DNA reads TGTGCCAGCAGCCCCGGACGGGTAGCAATCAGCCCCAGCAATCAGCCCCAGCATTTT. It translates to CASSPGRVAISPSNQPQHF.

The chain carries TRBV18 and TRBJ1-4, with unresolved D. In germline, CDR1 is KGHSH, CDR2 LQKENI. The CDR3 spans 13 residues. Trimming removed 6 bases at V and 8 bases at J, with 13 bases between. The CDR3 DNA sequence: TGTGCCAGCTCGCCGACTACGGAGGAAAAACTGTTTTTT. As protein: CASSPTTEEKLFF.

The chain employs TRBV10-2 and TRBJ2-3; 10 bases agree with TRBD2. The germline gives CDR1 WSHSY, CDR2 SAAADI. Germline trimming cut 2 bases from V and 5 bases from J; bases unmatched to any gene: 7. The CDR3 loop spans 16 amino acids. The CDR3 coding sequence is TGCGCCAGCAGTGAGAGAGCGGGAGGGCATGAAGATACGCAGTATTTT. Its translation is CASSERAGGHEDTQYF.

This clone was seen more than once but under ten times. This chain joins TRBV6-8 and TRBJ2-3, with D possibly being TRBD2 (5 bases). The germline V and J ends were trimmed by 2 bases and 2 bases, with 11 bases remaining between them. This CDR3 region has 15 residues. The germline CDR1 and CDR2 sequences are MNHGY and SAAAGT. The DNA of the CDR3 is TGTGCCAGCAGTTACACCGGACTGCTCACAGATACGCAGTATTTT. Amino acids: CASSYTGLLTDTQYF.